This is a list of T cell receptor beta chains from one sample in a study of cytomegalovirus exposure and HLA in healthy donors. Measured with immunoSEQ multiplex PCR; TCRdb has only the in-frame clones, and not every one. This table has some 330,000 clones, 86% appearing once. Sequencing used PBMCs. All receptors derive from a woman in her late teens or twenties in good health and CMV-seronegative. The CDR3 runs from the conserved cysteine through the conserved F or W. D genes are given only for firm matches. The size of a clone is reported for some rows only, either as once, few or many, or as a class for expanded clones.

V gene	clone size	D gene	J gene	CDR3 DNA	CDR3 protein
TRBV19	few	-	TRBJ1-1	TGTGCCAGCGAAACAAGAGGGTTTGAAGCTTTCTTT	CASETRGFEAFF
TRBV25-1	once	TRBD1	TRBJ2-3	TGTGCCAGCAGTGATCCCACAGGGGCAGATACGCAGTATTTT	CASSDPTGADTQYF
TRBV5-1	-	-	TRBJ2-7	TGCGCCAGCAGCCTGGGGTATGGGGGCGCGTCCTACGAGCAGTACTTC	CASSLGYGGASYEQYF
TRBV6-5	once	TRBD2	TRBJ2-3	TGTGCCAGCAGTTACTATCCAGCGGGGGTGGGAGATACGCAGTATTTT	CASSYYPAGVGDTQYF
TRBV4-1	-	-	TRBJ1-1	TGCGCCAGCCATCAGACAGGTATGAACACTGAAGCTTTCTTT	CASHQTGMNTEAFF
TRBV19	-	TRBD1	TRBJ2-6	TGTGCCAGTAGTATGGACAGGGTAGATGGGGCCAACGTCCTGACTTTC	CASSMDRVDGANVLTF
TRBV7-2	-	TRBD2	TRBJ2-3	TGTGCCAGCAGCTTAGGGCTAGCGGGAGCTTGGGATACGCAGTATTTT	CASSLGLAGAWDTQYF
TRBV10-3	-	TRBD1	TRBJ1-2	TGTGCCATCTCCCGGGACAGGGATATTCTTGGCTACACCTTC	CAISRDRDILGYTF
TRBV28	once	TRBD2	TRBJ2-7	TGTGCCAGCAGTTTCGCTAGCGGGAGTCCCGAGCAGTACTTC	CASSFASGSPEQYF
TRBV18	-	-	TRBJ2-1	TGTGCCAGCTCACCACCGTCGACTCGGAACTCCTACAATGAGCAGTTCTTC	CASSPPSTRNSYNEQFF
TRBV7-2	-	TRBD2	TRBJ2-3	TGTGCCAGCAGCCCCTTCATGAGCGGGGGGGCTAGCACAGATACGCAGTATTTT	CASSPFMSGGASTDTQYF
TRBV9	-	-	TRBJ2-1	TGTGCCAGCAGCGTATCTAGCGAGGGTGAGCAGTTCTTC	CASSVSSEGEQFF
TRBV28	-	TRBD1	TRBJ1-2	TGTGCCAGCAGTTTAACAACGGACAGGGGCAGTGGCTACACCTTC	CASSLTTDRGSGYTF
TRBV9	-	-	TRBJ2-7	TGCGCCAGCAGCGTAGGGGCAGATTCCTACGAGCAGTACTTC	CASSVGADSYEQYF
TRBV4-3	-	TRBD1	TRBJ2-2	TGCGCCAGCAGCCCACGGACAGGGGGCGCGAACACCGGGGAGCTGTTTTTT	CASSPRTGGANTGELFF
TRBV7-6	-	TRBD2	TRBJ2-1	TGTGCCAGCAGTCTAACGCATTTAGCGGGAGTTGTTGAGCAGTTCTTC	CASSLTHLAGVVEQFF
TRBV28	-	TRBD1	TRBJ2-3	TGTGCCAGCAGTACCTCTCGAGTTCGGGACAGGGGGCCCGATACGCAGTATTTT	CASSTSRVRDRGPDTQYF
TRBV7-6	-	-	TRBJ1-1	TGTGCCAGCAGCTTAGGACAGTCGAACACTGAAGCTTTCTTT	CASSLGQSNTEAFF
TRBV29-1	-	-	TRBJ2-3	TGCAGCGCGAAGCAGGGGGGTTCGTTAGATACGCAGTATTTT	CSAKQGGSLDTQYF
TRBV18	-	TRBD1	TRBJ1-5	TGTGCCAGCTCACAGGACAGGCCTAGCAATCAGCCCCAGCATTTT	CASSQDRPSNQPQHF
TRBV28	-	-	TRBJ1-2	TGTGCCAGCAGTGACCCTGTCGCAGGGCCCTCTAACTATGGCTACACCTTC	CASSDPVAGPSNYGYTF
TRBV6-5	few	TRBD1	TRBJ2-7	TGTGCCAGCAGTAGGGACAGGGCCTACGAGCAGTACTTC	CASSRDRAYEQYF
TRBV9	-	-	TRBJ2-3	TGTGCCAGCAGCGTATCCCCAGGGACAGATACGCAGTATTTT	CASSVSPGTDTQYF